A single sample is the source of the 18 T cell receptor beta chains below, sequenced in a study of T cells in Graves' hyperthyroidism and ophthalmopathy. It was RNA transcripts that yielded the amplified TCR beta CDR3 regions. During a first-round RT-PCR of the TCR CDR3, the HTBI primer set was used. TCRdb re-called the multiplex PCR reads with MiXCR, one entry per CDR3 protein. The table has roughly 840,000 distinct CDR3 sequences, roughly 40% seen once. The sequencing sample was made of blood. The receptors shown here come from a man aged 18 to 29 with Graves' hyperthyroidism.

On this clonotype itself: With a much larger clone just one base away, this may be a read error. This chain connects TRBV7-8 to TRBJ1-2; D might be TRBD1 (5 bases). The CDR3 extends over 13 amino acids. In germline, CDR1 is SGHVS, CDR2 FQNEAQ. Written as DNA, the CDR3 is TGTCCCAGCAGCCCCAGGGTTAGGTATGGCTACACCTTC. Protein product: CPSSPRVRYGYTF.

V and J are TRBV4-1 and TRBJ2-7; D may be TRBD2 (6 bases). There are 15 residues in the CDR3. With 2 bases removed from V and 5 bases from J, the gap between germline ends came to 16 bases. CDR1 and CDR2 (germline): MGHRA, YSYEKL. CDR3 amino acids: CASSQWDVGGDEQYF. The CDR3 coding sequence is TGCGCCAGCAGCCAATGGGACGTCGGAGGGGACGAGCAGTACTTC.

Concerning this clonotype itself: One junction end disagrees with the germline gene, perhaps due to a read error. J is TRBJ2-5 and V is TRBV7-9; D could derive from TRBD1 or TRBD2 (6 bases each). The CDR3 totals 14 residues. The germline gives CDR1 SEHNR, CDR2 FQNEAQ (reference sequence). CDR3 in DNA: TGCGCCAGCAGCCCCGGTTTGGCTCGGGGGCCCCAGTACTTC. This sequence encodes CASSPGLARGPQYF.

The chain joins TRBV2 to TRBJ2-7, with 7 bases matching TRBD1. Germline V CDR1 and CDR2: SNHLY, FYNNEI. The CDR3 is made up of 16 amino acids. After removal of 6 bases from V and 0 bases from J, the junction contained 11 bases not matched to a gene. CDR3: CASRPTPGQPSYEQYF. The CDR3 DNA is TGTGCCAGCAGACCTACCCCGGGACAGCCCTCCTACGAGCAGTACTTC. The whole variable domain, remainder taken from reference TRBV2 and TRBJ2-7, is EPEVTQTPSHQVTQMGQEVILRCVPISNHLYFYWYRQILGQKVEFLVSFYNNEISEKSEIFDDQFSVERPDGSNFTLKIRSTKLEDSAMYFCASRPTPGQPSYEQYFGPGTRLTVT.

The chain combines TRBV7-2 with TRBJ2-5; tentatively, D is TRBD1 or TRBD2 (5 bases each). Trimming took off 7 bases at V and 3 bases at J, with 15 bases between the two ends. Germline values: CDR1 SGHTA, CDR2 FQGNSA. This CDR3 spans 14 amino acids. This chain's CDR3 is CASNGRDGEETQYF. DNA of the CDR3: TGTGCCAGCAACGGAAGGGACGGCGAAGAGACCCAGTACTTC.

This clonotype was observed a handful of times. This chain joins TRBV2 and TRBJ1-1; 9 nucleotides align to TRBD1. Unmatched junction bases numbered 10, after V lost 11 bases and J lost 3 bases. Germline V gene lookup returns CDR1 SNHLY and CDR2 FYNNEI. The CDR3 runs 14 residues. The CDR3 is CAGSRDRVDTEAFF. The CDR3, as DNA: TGTGCCGGATCACGGGACAGGGTGGACACTGAAGCTTTCTTT.

The chain recombines TRBV2 with TRBJ1-1; no firm D call. The CDR3 runs to 14 residues. The V gene's germline CDR1 is SNHLY and CDR2 FYNNEI. V gave up 7 bases and J gave up 3 bases, with 15 bases separating them. This CDR3 reads CASKGSLADTEAFF. The CDR3 nucleotides are TGTGCCAGCAAAGGGTCACTGGCCGACACTGAAGCTTTCTTT.

The V and J genes are TRBV20-1 and TRBJ2-3; 12 nucleotides match TRBD2. The J segment lost 5 bases and the V segment lost 6 bases, leaving 3 bases of the junction unmatched. The germline CDR1 and CDR2 sequences are DFQATT and SNEGSKA (reference sequence). This CDR3 is built from 13 residues. The CDR3 DNA reads as TGCAGTGCCTCGACTAGCGGGAGAGATACGCAGTATTTT. Amino acid sequence: CSASTSGRDTQYF.

The chain carries TRBV25-1 and TRBJ1-6; possible D gene TRBD1, 5 bases. The CDR3 consists of 15 residues. Trimming took off 8 bases at V and 7 bases at J, with 18 bases between the two ends. CDR1 MGHDK and CDR2 SYGVNS come from the germline V gene. Written as DNA, the CDR3 is TGTGCCAGCTCCACCCGACAGCAGTTAAATTCACCCCTCCACTTT. Translated: CASSTRQQLNSPLHF. The full variable domain, in which reference TRBV25-1 and TRBJ1-6 provide the parts outside the CDR3, is EADIYQTPRYLVIGTGKKITLECSQTMGHDKMYWYQQDPGMELHLIHYSYGVNSTEKGDLSSESTVSRIRTEHFPLTLESARPSHTSQYLCASSTRQQLNSPLHFGNGTRLTVT.

This clonotype was seen a handful of times. One end of the junction varies from germline; a read error may be responsible. The V call is TRBV6-5, the J call TRBJ1-5, with D unresolved. This CDR3 is built from 13 residues. CDR1 and CDR2 (germline): MNHEY, SVGAGI. In DNA, the CDR3 is TGTGCCATCAGTTACTCCAGTAATCAGCCCCAGCATTTT. This translates into CAISYSSNQPQHF.

This clonotype was seen a handful of times. This chain connects TRBV4-2 to TRBJ1-3; TRBD1 matches at 10 bases. The germline V gene has CDR1 LGHNA and CDR2 YNFKEQ. V shed 0 bases, J shed 0 bases, and the junction held 8 bases outside the gene matches. The CDR3 extends over 19 amino acids. CDR3 sequence (DNA): TGTGCCAGCAGCCAAGATGAAGGACAGGGGGTTAGCTCTGGAAACACCATATATTTT. It is translated as CASSQDEGQGVSSGNTIYF.

The chain couples TRBV19 to TRBJ1-3; D remains ambiguous. Looked up from germline, CDR1 is LNHDA and CDR2 is SQIVND (reference sequence). The CDR3 is 16 residues long. V gave up 5 bases and J gave up 1 base, with 15 bases separating them. The CDR3 DNA reads as TGTGCCAGTAGTCCAATGGGAGCGGCTTCTGGAAACACCATATATTTT. It specifies CASSPMGAASGNTIYF.

This chain connects TRBV28 to TRBJ1-5; D is uncertain. The V end was cut by 2 bases, the J end by 6 bases, with 11 bases between. CDR1 is MDHEN and CDR2 is SYDVKM in the germline V gene. The CDR3 contains 14 residues. CDR3 bases: TGTGCCAGCAGTTTAGGTATGTCAGGTCAGCCCCAGCATTTT. Protein product: CASSLGMSGQPQHF. The whole variable domain, filled in from reference TRBV28 and TRBJ1-5, reads DVKVTQSSRYLVKRTGEKVFLECVQDMDHENMFWYRQDPGLGLRLIYFSYDVKMKEKGDIPEGYSVSREKKERFSLILESASTNQTSMYLCASSLGMSGQPQHFGDGTRLSIL.

This chain links TRBV9 with TRBJ2-5; either TRBD1 or TRBD2 may fit D (8 bases each). The V end was cut by 0 bases, the J end by 0 bases, with 15 bases between. The CDR3 is 17 residues long. Germline CDR1 reads SGDLS; CDR2 reads YYNGEE. DNA of the CDR3: TGTGCCAGCAGCGTAGCAGGGGGCGGGGGGCACCAAGAGACCCAGTACTTC. This encodes CASSVAGGGGHQETQYF.

In its sample, this clonotype was seen many times. The rearrangement joins TRBV7-8 to TRBJ2-7; no reliable D call. In germline, CDR1 is SGHVS, CDR2 FQNEAQ. Between the trimmed V and J ends, which lost 6 bases and 0 bases, there was a span of 15 bases. This CDR3 spans 15 amino acids. The CDR3: CASRAEASVSYEQYF. CDR3 nucleotide sequence: TGTGCCAGCAGGGCGGAAGCATCCGTCTCCTACGAGCAGTACTTC. The whole variable domain, filled in from reference TRBV7-8 and TRBJ2-7, reads GAGVSQSPRYKVAKRGQDVALRCDPISGHVSLFWYQQALGQGPEFLTYFQNEAQLDKSGLPSDRFFAERPEGSVSTLKIQRTQQEDSAVYLCASRAEASVSYEQYFGPGTRLTVT.

The chain employs TRBV12-3 or TRBV12-4 and TRBJ1-5; TRBD1 is a possible D gene (5 bases). This CDR3 comprises 14 residues. V was pared by 5 bases and J by 5 bases, with 13 bases between. DNA of the CDR3: TGTGCCAGCAGTCACACAGACAGAGATCAGCCCCAGCATTTT. Its translation is CASSHTDRDQPQHF.

CDR3 DNA sequence: TGTGCCAGCAGCTTAGATCCAGGGGCGACGAACACTGAAGCTTTCTTT. Encoded protein: CASSLDPGATNTEAFF. The genes are TRBV7-8 and TRBJ1-1, with D maybe TRBD1 (6 bases). CDR3 length: 16 amino acids. Trimming cost V 1 base and J 1 base, with 13 bases left between them. Germline CDR1 is SGHVS and CDR2 is FQNEAQ.

V usage is TRBV20-1 and J usage is TRBJ2-7; the D gene is possibly TRBD2 (6 bases). This CDR3 region has 13 residues. V shed 5 bases and J shed 0 bases, with 11 bases lying between them. Germline lookup yields CDR1 DFQATT and CDR2 SNEGSKA (reference sequence). The CDR3 is CSAPRGNSYEQYF. Written as DNA, the CDR3 is TGCAGTGCTCCCCGGGGGAACTCCTACGAGCAGTACTTC.